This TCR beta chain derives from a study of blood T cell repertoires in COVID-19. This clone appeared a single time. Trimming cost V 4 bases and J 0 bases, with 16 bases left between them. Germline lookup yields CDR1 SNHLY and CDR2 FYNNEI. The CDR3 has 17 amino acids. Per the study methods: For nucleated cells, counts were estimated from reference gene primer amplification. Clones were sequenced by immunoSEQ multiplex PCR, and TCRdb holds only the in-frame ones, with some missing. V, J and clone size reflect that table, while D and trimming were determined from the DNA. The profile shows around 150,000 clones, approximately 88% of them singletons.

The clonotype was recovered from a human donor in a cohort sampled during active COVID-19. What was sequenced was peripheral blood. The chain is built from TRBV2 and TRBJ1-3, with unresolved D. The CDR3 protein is CASSGQVGLFSGNTIYF. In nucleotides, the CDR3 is TGTGCCAGCAGTGGGCAGGTTGGTCTCTTCTCTGGAAACACCATATATTTT.